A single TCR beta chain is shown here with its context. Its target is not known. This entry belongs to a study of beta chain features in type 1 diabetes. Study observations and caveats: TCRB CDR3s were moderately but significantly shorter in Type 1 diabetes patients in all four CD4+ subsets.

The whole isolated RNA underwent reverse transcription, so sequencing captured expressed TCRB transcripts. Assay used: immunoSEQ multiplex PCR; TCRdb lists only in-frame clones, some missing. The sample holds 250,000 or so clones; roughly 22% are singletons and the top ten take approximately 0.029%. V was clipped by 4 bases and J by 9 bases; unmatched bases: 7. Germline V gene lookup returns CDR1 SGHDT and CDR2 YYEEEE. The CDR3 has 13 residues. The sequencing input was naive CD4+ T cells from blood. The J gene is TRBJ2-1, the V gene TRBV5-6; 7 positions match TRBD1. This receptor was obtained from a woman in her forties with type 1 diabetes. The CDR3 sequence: CASSKTGVVEQFF. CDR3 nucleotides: TGTGCCAGCAGCAAAACAGGGGTCGTTGAGCAGTTCTTC.